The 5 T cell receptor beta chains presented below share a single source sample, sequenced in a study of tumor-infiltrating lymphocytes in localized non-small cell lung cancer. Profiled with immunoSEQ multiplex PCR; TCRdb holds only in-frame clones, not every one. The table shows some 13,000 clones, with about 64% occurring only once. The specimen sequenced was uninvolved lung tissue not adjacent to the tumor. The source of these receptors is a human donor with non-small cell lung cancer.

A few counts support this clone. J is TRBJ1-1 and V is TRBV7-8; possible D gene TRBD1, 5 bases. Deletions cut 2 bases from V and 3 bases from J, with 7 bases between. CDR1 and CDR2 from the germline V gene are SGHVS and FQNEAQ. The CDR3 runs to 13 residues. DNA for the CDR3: TGTGCCAGCAGCTTACTACAGGACACTGAAGCTTTCTTT. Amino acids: CASSLLQDTEAFF.

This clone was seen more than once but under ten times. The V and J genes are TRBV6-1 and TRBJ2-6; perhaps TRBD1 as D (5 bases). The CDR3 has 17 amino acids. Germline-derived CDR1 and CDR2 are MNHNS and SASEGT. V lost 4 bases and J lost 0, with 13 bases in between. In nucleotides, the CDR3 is TGTGCCAGCAGTGTGCAGGGCCTTAGCTCTGGGGCCAACGTCCTGACTTTC. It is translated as CASSVQGLSSGANVLTF.

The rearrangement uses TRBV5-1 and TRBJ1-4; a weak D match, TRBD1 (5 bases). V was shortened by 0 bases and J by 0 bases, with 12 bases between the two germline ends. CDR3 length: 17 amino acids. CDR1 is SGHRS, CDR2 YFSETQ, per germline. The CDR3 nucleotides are TGCGCCAGCAGCTTGGGCGGGACCTCTGCAACTAATGAAAAACTGTTTTTT. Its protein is CASSLGGTSATNEKLFF.

The CDR3 bases are TGCGCCAGCAGCTGGACAGGGTCGAACACTGAAGCTTTCTTT. Protein: CASSWTGSNTEAFF. The rearrangement uses TRBV5-1 and TRBJ1-1; TRBD1 matches 8 bases. V dropped 3 bases and J dropped 1; count of bases not matched to a gene: 2. Germline V gives CDR1 SGHRS, CDR2 YFSETQ. The CDR3 is made up of 14 amino acids.

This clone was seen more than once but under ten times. In DNA, the CDR3 is TGTGCCAGCAGCCCCCCCGGGAGGGAGTATGGCTACACCTTC. Translated, it gives CASSPPGREYGYTF. The chain joins TRBV9 to TRBJ1-2; D is undetermined. From germline, CDR1 is SGDLS and CDR2 YYNGEE. CDR3 length: 14 residues. With 4 bases removed from V and 5 bases from J, the gap between germline ends came to 15 bases.